This T cell receptor beta chain emerged from a study of blood T cell repertoires in COVID-19. Clones were read by immunoSEQ multiplex PCR, and TCRdb kept only the in-frame ones, dropping some. Of approximately 200,000 clones listed, 85% to 90% were seen once; the top ten hold about 2.5%. The CDR3 totals 17 residues. The V gene end was trimmed by 3 bases and the J gene end by 3 bases; junction bases not matched to a gene: 9. Germline V gene sequence: CDR1 MDHEN, CDR2 SYDVKM. Sequences were obtained from peripheral blood. The chain employs TRBV28 and TRBJ2-7, with 12 bases lining up with TRBD2. This receptor was obtained from a man aged 25-45 years with COVID-19, enrolled during active disease. The CDR3 DNA follows: TGTGCCAGCAGTTTCCAGACTAGCGGGAGAAGGGGCTACGAGCAGTACTTC. The encoded protein is CASSFQTSGRRGYEQYF. The full variable domain, its missing parts supplied by reference TRBV28 and TRBJ2-7, is DVKVTQSSRYLVKRTGEKVFLECVQDMDHENMFWYRQDPGLGLRLIYFSYDVKMKEKGDIPEGYSVSREKKERFSLILESASTNQTSMYLCASSFQTSGRRGYEQYFGPGTRLTVT.